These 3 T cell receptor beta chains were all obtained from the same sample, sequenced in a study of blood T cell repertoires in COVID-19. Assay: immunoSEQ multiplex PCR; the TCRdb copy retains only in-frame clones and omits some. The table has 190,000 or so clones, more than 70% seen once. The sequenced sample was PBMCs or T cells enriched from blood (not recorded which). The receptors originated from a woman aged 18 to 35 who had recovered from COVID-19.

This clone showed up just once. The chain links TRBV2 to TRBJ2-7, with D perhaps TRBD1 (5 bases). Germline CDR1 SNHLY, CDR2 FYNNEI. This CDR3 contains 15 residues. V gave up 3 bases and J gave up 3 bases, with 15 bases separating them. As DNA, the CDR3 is TGTGCCAGCAGTGATCTGTCAGGGAACCTCTACGAGCAGTACTTC. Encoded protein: CASSDLSGNLYEQYF.

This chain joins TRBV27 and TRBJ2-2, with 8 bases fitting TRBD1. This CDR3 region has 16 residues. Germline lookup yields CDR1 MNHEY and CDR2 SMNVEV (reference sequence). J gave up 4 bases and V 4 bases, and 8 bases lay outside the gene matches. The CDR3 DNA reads TGTGCCAGCAGTTCGACAGGGGCCTCGAGCACCGGGGAGCTGTTTTTT. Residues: CASSSTGASSTGELFF.

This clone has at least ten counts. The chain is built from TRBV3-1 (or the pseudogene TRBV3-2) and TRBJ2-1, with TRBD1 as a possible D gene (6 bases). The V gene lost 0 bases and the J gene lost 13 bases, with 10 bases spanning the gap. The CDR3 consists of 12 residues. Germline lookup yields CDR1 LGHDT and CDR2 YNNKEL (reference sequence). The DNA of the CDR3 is TGTGCCAGCAGCCAAGACTTGGGACATCAGTTCTTC. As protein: CASSQDLGHQFF.